This is a list of T cell receptor beta chains from one sample in a study of blood T cell repertoires in COVID-19. Sequencing was performed with immunoSEQ multiplex PCR; in TCRdb, only in-frame clones are kept and a portion is missing. The sample shows 250,000 or so clones, around 88% of them seen only once. Sequenced sample: PBMCs or T cells enriched from blood (not recorded which). Every receptor here comes from a man aged 40-49 years who had recovered from COVID-19. Each CDR3 is given with its conserved first and last residue. A D gene is named only where the DNA matches it firmly. Clone size is given for some rows only: seen once, a few or many times, or a class if the clone is expanded.

cdr3_length | j_call | v_call | clone_size | d_call | cdr3_aa | cdr3_nt
16 | TRBJ2-5 | TRBV6-5 | NA | TRBD2 | CASSLGLAGFGETQYF | TGTGCCAGCAGTTTGGGACTAGCGGGGTTCGGGGAGACCCAGTACTTC
16 | TRBJ1-1 | TRBV7-3 | NA | NA | CASSLTPGLLNTEAFF | TGTGCCAGCAGCTTAACGCCAGGACTATTGAACACTGAAGCTTTCTTT
14 | TRBJ2-7 | TRBV3-1/TRBV3-2 | NA | NA | CASSQRERFHEQYF | TGTGCCAGCAGCCAACGGGAGAGATTCCACGAGCAGTACTTC
13 | TRBJ1-2 | TRBV29-1 | NA | NA | CSVELTTNYGYTF | TGCAGCGTTGAATTAACGACAAACTATGGCTACACCTTC
12 | TRBJ1-2 | TRBV28 | NA | NA | CASRLTDYGYTF | TGTGCCAGCAGGTTGACAGACTATGGCTACACCTTC
14 | TRBJ1-2 | TRBV19 | NA | NA | CASSIQGQPYGYTF | TGTGCCAGTAGTATTCAAGGACAGCCCTATGGCTACACCTTC
17 | TRBJ1-2 | TRBV27 | NA | TRBD1 | CASTSLLTGGRVYGYTF | TGTGCCAGCACCTCTTTACTGACAGGGGGCCGGGTCTATGGCTACACCTTC
13 | TRBJ2-2 | TRBV7-9 | once | NA | CAPAGFPAGELFF | TGTGCCCCGGCGGGGTTTCCCGCCGGGGAGCTGTTTTTT
14 | TRBJ1-4 | TRBV9 | NA | TRBD1 | CASSVGRGNEKLFF | TGTGCCAGCAGCGTAGGCAGGGGGAATGAAAAACTGTTTTTT
13 | TRBJ1-5 | TRBV30 | NA | NA | CAWSVRDNQPQHF | TGTGCCTGGAGTGTGAGGGACAATCAGCCCCAGCATTTT
15 | TRBJ2-5 | TRBV5-4 | NA | TRBD2 | CASSLPGGPEETQYF | TGTGCCAGCAGCTTGCCGGGAGGGCCTGAGGAGACCCAGTACTTC
14 | TRBJ1-2 | TRBV23-1 | once | TRBD1 | CASRDRGRIYGYTF | TGCGCCAGCAGGGACAGGGGGCGTATCTATGGCTACACCTTC
18 | TRBJ1-6 | TRBV5-7 | few | NA | CASSLSGGCCSYNSPLHF | TGTGCCAGCAGCTTGAGTGGGGGCTGTTGTTCCTATAATTCACCCCTCCACTTT
13 | TRBJ1-5 | TRBV6-1 | few | NA | CASSEAEYQPQHF | TGTGCCAGCAGTGAAGCAGAGTATCAGCCCCAGCATTTT
16 | TRBJ2-3 | TRBV10-3 | NA | TRBD2 | CAISRQTSGGTDTQYF | TGTGCCATCAGCCGTCAGACTAGCGGGGGCACAGATACGCAGTATTTT
14 | TRBJ2-3 | TRBV7-3 | NA | NA | CASSFLGLADTQYF | TGTGCCAGCAGTTTCCTAGGATTAGCAGATACGCAGTATTTT
14 | TRBJ1-2 | TRBV19 | NA | NA | CASTSGQGFYGYTF | NA
16 | TRBJ1-3 | TRBV9 | once | NA | CASSVDGTSSGNTIYF | TGTGCCAGCAGCGTAGACGGGACTTCCTCTGGAAACACCATATATTTT
15 | TRBJ1-6 | TRBV5-6 | NA | TRBD1 | CASSPPGQGFGPLHF | TGTGCCAGCAGCCCGCCGGGACAGGGTTTTGGACCCCTCCACTTT
14 | TRBJ1-4 | TRBV6-5 | NA | NA | CASSYDQGYEKLFF | TGTGCCAGCAGTTATGACCAGGGGTATGAAAAACTGTTTTTT
15 | TRBJ1-1 | TRBV5-6 | NA | TRBD1 | CASSLSRQGFAEAFF | TGTGCCAGCAGCTTATCTCGACAGGGGTTCGCTGAAGCTTTCTTT
16 | TRBJ2-3 | TRBV30 | NA | TRBD2 | CAWSGLRTSGTDTQYF | TGTGCCTGGAGTGGACTCAGGACTAGCGGAACAGATACGCAGTATTTT
13 | TRBJ2-5 | TRBV7-3 | once | TRBD2 | CASSSGGQETQYF | TGTGCCAGCAGCTCGGGGGGCCAAGAGACCCAGTACTTC
16 | TRBJ2-3 | TRBV11-1 | few | TRBD2 | CASSLGGLAAQTTQYF | TGTGCCAGCAGCTTAGGGGGACTAGCTGCACAGACTACGCAGTATTTT
16 | TRBJ2-2 | TRBV9 | once | TRBD2 | CASSISPSGNTGELFF | TGTGCCAGCAGCATAAGCCCTAGCGGGAACACCGGGGAGCTGTTTTTT
17 | TRBJ2-2 | TRBV19 | NA | TRBD2 | CASTLRSSGGNTGELFF | TGTGCCAGTACCCTGCGGAGTAGCGGGGGGAACACCGGGGAGCTGTTTTTT
16 | TRBJ2-7 | TRBV5-1 | NA | TRBD2 | CASSLTGTKQAYEQYF | TGCGCCAGCAGCTTGACTGGGACTAAGCAGGCCTACGAGCAGTACTTC
17 | TRBJ1-2 | TRBV4-3 | NA | NA | CASSQDLNRQLNYGYTF | TGCGCCAGCAGCCAAGATCTGAACAGACAGTTAAACTATGGCTACACCTTC
15 | TRBJ1-4 | TRBV7-2 | NA | NA | CASSYNPPGNEKLFF | TGTGCCAGCAGTTACAACCCCCCGGGTAATGAAAAACTGTTTTTT
16 | TRBJ2-7 | TRBV7-3 | once | TRBD1 | CASSLMTGSISYEQYF | TGTGCCAGCAGCTTAATGACAGGGTCGATCTCCTACGAGCAGTACTTC
24 | TRBJ1-1 | TRBV19 | NA | NA | CASSIEGTWPHNPGLWFPNTEAFF | TGTGCCAGTAGTATAGAGGGGACTTGGCCCCATAATCCCGGCCTATGGTTTCCGAACACTGAAGCTTTCTTT
17 | TRBJ2-5 | TRBV24-1 | NA | TRBD2 | CATSDLGTSGSYETQYF | TGTGCCACCAGTGATTTGGGGACTAGCGGGAGTTATGAGACCCAGTACTTC
13 | TRBJ1-4 | TRBV18 | NA | NA | CASADSPNEKLFF | TGTGCCAGCGCGGACAGTCCTAATGAAAAACTGTTTTTT
15 | TRBJ1-2 | TRBV18 | NA | NA | CASSASGGVGYGYTF | TGTGCCAGCTCAGCCTCCGGAGGGGTTGGCTATGGCTACACCTTC
15 | TRBJ2-1 | TRBV28 | NA | TRBD1 | CASSFRTGPYNEQFF | TGTGCCAGCAGTTTTCGGACAGGGCCCTACAATGAGCAGTTCTTC
14 | TRBJ2-7 | TRBV7-9 | NA | TRBD1 | CASSQGVGVYEQYF | TGTGCCAGCAGTCAGGGGGTGGGTGTCTACGAGCAGTACTTC
13 | TRBJ2-5 | TRBV28 | NA | TRBD1 | CAIGTGAPETQYF | TGTGCCATCGGGACAGGCGCCCCGGAGACCCAGTACTTC
15 | TRBJ1-4 | TRBV14 | NA | NA | CASSQTGGANEKLFF | TGTGCCAGCAGCCAGACGGGTGGGGCAAATGAAAAACTGTTTTTT
17 | TRBJ2-3 | TRBV6-1 | NA | TRBD2 | CASSEVLAGGSTDTQYF | TGTGCCAGCAGTGAAGTACTAGCGGGAGGGAGCACAGATACGCAGTATTTT
12 | TRBJ2-7 | TRBV4-2 | NA | TRBD2 | CASSQEGLAVNF | TGTGCCAGCAGCCAAGAGGGACTAGCGGTCAACTTC
15 | TRBJ2-1 | TRBV11-3 | NA | TRBD2 | CASSLGLAEDNEQFF | TGTGCCAGCAGCTTAGGGCTAGCGGAAGACAATGAGCAGTTCTTC
14 | TRBJ2-7 | TRBV13 | NA | NA | CASSLFGEPYEQYF | TGTGCCAGCAGCTTATTTGGAGAACCCTACGAGCAGTACTTC
16 | TRBJ2-3 | TRBV25-1 | NA | TRBD2 | CASSDPGGGVADTQYF | TGTGCCAGCAGTGACCCCGGGGGAGGGGTGGCAGATACGCAGTATTTT
14 | TRBJ1-1 | TRBV6-5 | NA | NA | CASSSTGWNTEAFF | TGTGCCAGCAGTTCTACAGGTTGGAACACTGAAGCTTTCTTT
14 | TRBJ2-7 | TRBV25-1 | NA | TRBD1 | CASNGDRGTYEQYF | TGTGCCAGCAACGGCGACAGGGGCACCTACGAGCAGTACTTC
15 | TRBJ2-3 | TRBV7-9 | once | NA | CASSLAEDRTDTQYF | TGTGCCAGCAGCTTAGCGGAGGACAGAACAGATACGCAGTATTTT
13 | TRBJ1-2 | TRBV7-9 | NA | NA | CASLRGGDYGYTF | TGTGCCAGCCTTAGAGGTGGTGACTATGGCTACACCTTC
15 | TRBJ1-1 | TRBV27 | NA | NA | CASITQTGLRTEAFF | TGTGCCAGCATCACGCAGACAGGCCTGCGGACTGAAGCTTTCTTT